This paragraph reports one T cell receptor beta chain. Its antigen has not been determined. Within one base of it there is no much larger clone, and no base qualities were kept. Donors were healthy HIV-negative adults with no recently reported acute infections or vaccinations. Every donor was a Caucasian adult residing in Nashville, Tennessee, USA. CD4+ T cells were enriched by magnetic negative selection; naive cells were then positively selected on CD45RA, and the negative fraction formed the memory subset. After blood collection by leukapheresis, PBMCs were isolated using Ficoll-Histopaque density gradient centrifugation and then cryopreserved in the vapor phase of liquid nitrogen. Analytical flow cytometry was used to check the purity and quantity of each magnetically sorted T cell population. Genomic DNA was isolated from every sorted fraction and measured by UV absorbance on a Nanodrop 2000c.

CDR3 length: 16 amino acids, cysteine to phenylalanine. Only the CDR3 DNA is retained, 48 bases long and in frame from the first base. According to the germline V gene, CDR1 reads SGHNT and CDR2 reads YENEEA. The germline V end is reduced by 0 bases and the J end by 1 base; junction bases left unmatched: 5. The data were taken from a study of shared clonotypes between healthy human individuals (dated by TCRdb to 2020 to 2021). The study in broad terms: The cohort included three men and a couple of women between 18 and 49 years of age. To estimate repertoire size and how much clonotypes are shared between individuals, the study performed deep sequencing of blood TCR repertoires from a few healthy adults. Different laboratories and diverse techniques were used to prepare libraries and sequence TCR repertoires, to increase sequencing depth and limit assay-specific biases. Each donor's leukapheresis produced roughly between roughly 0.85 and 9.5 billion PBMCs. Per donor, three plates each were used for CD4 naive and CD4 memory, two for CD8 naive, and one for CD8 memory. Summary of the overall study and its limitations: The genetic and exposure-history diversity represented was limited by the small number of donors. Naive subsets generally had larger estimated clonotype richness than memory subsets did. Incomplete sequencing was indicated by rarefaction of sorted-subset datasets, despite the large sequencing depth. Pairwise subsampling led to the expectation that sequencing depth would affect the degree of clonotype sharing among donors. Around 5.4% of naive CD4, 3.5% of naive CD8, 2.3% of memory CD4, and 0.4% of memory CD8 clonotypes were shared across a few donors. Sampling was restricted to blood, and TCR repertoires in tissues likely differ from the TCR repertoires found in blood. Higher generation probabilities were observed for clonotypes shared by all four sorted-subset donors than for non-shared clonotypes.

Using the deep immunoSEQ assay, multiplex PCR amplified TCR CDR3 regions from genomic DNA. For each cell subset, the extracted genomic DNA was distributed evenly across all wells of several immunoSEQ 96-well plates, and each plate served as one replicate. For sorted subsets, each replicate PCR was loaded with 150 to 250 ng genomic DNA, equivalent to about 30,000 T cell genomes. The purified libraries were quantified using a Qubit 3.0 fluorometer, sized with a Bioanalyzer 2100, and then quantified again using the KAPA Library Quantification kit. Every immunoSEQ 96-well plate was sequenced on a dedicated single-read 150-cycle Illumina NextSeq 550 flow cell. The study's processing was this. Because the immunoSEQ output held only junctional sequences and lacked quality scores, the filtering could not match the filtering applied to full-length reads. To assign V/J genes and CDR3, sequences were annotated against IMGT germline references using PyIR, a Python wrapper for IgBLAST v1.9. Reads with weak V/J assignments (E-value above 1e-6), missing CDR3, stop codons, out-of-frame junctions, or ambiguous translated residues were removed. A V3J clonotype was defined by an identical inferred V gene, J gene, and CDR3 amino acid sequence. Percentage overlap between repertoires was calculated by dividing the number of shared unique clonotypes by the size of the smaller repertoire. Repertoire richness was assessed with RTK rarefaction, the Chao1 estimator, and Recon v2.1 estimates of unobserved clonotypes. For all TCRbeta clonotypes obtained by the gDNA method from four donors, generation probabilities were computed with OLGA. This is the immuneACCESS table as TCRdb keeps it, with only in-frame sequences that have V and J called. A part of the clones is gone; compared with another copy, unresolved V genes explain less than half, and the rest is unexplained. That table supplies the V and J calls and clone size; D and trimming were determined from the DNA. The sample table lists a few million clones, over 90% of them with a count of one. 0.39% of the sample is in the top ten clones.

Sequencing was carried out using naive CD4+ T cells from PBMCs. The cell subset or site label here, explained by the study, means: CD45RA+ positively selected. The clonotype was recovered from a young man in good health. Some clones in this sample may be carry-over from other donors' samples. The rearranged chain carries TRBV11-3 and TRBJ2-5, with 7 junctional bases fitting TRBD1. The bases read TGTGCCAGCAGCTTAGACCGACAGGGCCCCCAAGAGACCCAGTACTTC. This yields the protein CASSLDRQGPQETQYF.